Given below is one TCR beta chain in context. Its matching antigen is unknown. These data belong to a study of cytomegalovirus exposure and HLA in healthy donors. Per the germline V gene, CDR1 is SNHLY and CDR2 is FYNNEI. V trimming: 7 bases; J trimming: 0 bases; junction bases outside the gene matches: 7. The CDR3 consists of 16 residues. Notes on the study in general: 87-base-pair reads could not separate some V segments, including TRBV6-2 and TRBV6-3.

The study ran its PCR with 60 Vbeta and 13 Jbeta primers. TCRdb keeps only in-frame clones here, not all; method: immunoSEQ multiplex PCR. The repertoire consists of 250,000 to 300,000 clones, with around 90% occurring once and the leading ten covering around 1.7%. The specimen sequenced was PBMCs. The receptor was isolated from a girl between 2 and 10 years old in good health and CMV-seronegative. The chain uses TRBV2 and TRBJ2-2; 8 bases match TRBD2. This chain's CDR3 is CASNRGGGPNTGELFF. CDR3 nucleotides: TGTGCCAGCAACCGGGGCGGGGGGCCGAACACCGGGGAGCTGTTTTTT.